The following is a T cell receptor (beta chain) sequence with its context. What antigen it recognizes has not been identified. No base quality values were provided; no much bigger clone lies one nucleotide off. Healthy HIV-negative adults with no recently reported acute infections or vaccinations were included as donors. Every donor was a Caucasian adult residing in Nashville, Tennessee, USA. Magnetic negative selection was used to enrich CD4+ T cells, after which naive cells were positively selected on CD45RA and the negative fraction became the memory subset. After blood collection by leukapheresis, PBMCs were isolated using Ficoll-Histopaque density gradient centrifugation and then cryopreserved in the vapor phase of liquid nitrogen. Purity and quantity of every magnetically sorted T cell population were checked by analytical flow cytometry. Genomic DNA was isolated from every sorted fraction and measured by UV absorbance on a Nanodrop 2000c.

The data were taken from a study of shared clonotypes between healthy human individuals (dated by TCRdb to about 2020). Regarding the complete study: The cohort included three men and two women between 18 and 49 years of age. Per donor, three plates each were used for CD4 naive and CD4 memory, two for CD8 naive, and one for CD8 memory. To estimate repertoire size and how much clonotype sharing occurs between individuals, the study deeply sequenced the blood TCR repertoires of roughly 5 healthy adults. To increase sequencing depth and limit assay-specific biases, different laboratories used diverse techniques to prepare libraries and sequence TCR repertoires. Each donor's leukapheresis produced roughly between roughly 0.94 and 9.5 billion PBMCs. What the authors observed across the whole study: Incomplete sequencing was indicated by rarefaction of sorted-subset datasets, despite the large sequencing depth. Naive subsets generally had larger estimated clonotype richness than memory subsets did. Across a handful of donors, 4.5% to 6.5% of naive CD4, roughly 3.8% of naive CD8, around 2.1% of memory CD4, and 0.3% to 0.45% of memory CD8 clonotypes were shared. Because the study included only a small number of donors, the genetic and exposure-history diversity represented was limited. Based on pairwise subsampling, the degree of clonotype sharing among donors was expected to be affected by sequencing depth. Only blood was sampled, and tissue TCR repertoires likely differ from those in blood. Higher generation probabilities were observed for clonotypes shared by all four sorted-subset donors than for non-shared clonotypes.

Using the deep immunoSEQ assay, multiplex PCR amplified TCR CDR3 regions from genomic DNA. Genomic DNA extracted from each cell subset was distributed evenly over all wells of several immunoSEQ 96-well plates, and each plate served as one replicate. For sorted subsets, each replicate PCR was loaded with roughly 200 ng genomic DNA, equivalent to 25,000 to 35,000 T cell genomes. The purified libraries were quantified using a Qubit 3.0 fluorometer, sized with a Bioanalyzer 2100, and then quantified again using the KAPA Library Quantification kit. A separate single-read 150-cycle Illumina NextSeq 550 flow cell was used to sequence each immunoSEQ 96-well plate. As for how the authors treated the data: Because the immunoSEQ output held only junctional sequences and lacked quality scores, the filtering could not match the filtering applied to full-length reads. To assign V/J genes and CDR3, sequences were annotated using PyIR, a Python wrapper for IgBLAST v1.9, with IMGT germline references. Any read was removed if the V/J assignment was weak (E-value above 1e-6), the CDR3 was missing, or the read contained stop codons, out-of-frame junctions, or ambiguous translated residues. A V3J clonotype was defined by an identical inferred V gene, J gene, and CDR3 amino acid sequence. Percentage overlap between repertoires was calculated by dividing the number of shared unique clonotypes by the size of the smaller repertoire. RTK rarefaction, the Chao1 estimator, and Recon v2.1 estimates of unobserved clonotypes were used to assess repertoire richness. Generation probabilities were computed with OLGA for all TCRbeta clonotypes obtained by the gDNA method from a few donors. TCRdb's version of the immuneACCESS table is confined to in-frame rearrangements and falls short of the full clone set. An unresolved V gene accounts for under half of the shortfall where checked; the remainder is of unknown origin. From that table come the V and J calls and clone size; the DNA was used to work out D and trimming. This sample holds under 2,500,000 clones; under 97% were observed only once. In total, the top ten clones hold 0.1% to 0.15% of the sample.

The CDR3 contains 15 residues, cysteine and phenylalanine counted. The CDR3 DNA has 45 bases and is translated from base 1. V is reduced by 7 bases and J by 8 bases, leaving a spacing of 21 bases between them. The germline V gene (reference sequence) specifies SEHNR as CDR1 and FQNEAQ as CDR2. The chain couples TRBV7-9 to TRBJ2-1, and TRBD1 may be the D gene, going by 5 matching bases. Specimen: naive CD4+ T cells sorted from blood. Reading the label with the study, this specimen's cell subset or site is: CD45RA+ positively selected. The clonotype comes from a young man in good health. The nucleotides read TGTGCCAGCACCGCTGACAGAGGATGGACCTATGAGCAGTTCTTC. Translated, this gives CASTADRGWTYEQFF.